This TCR beta chain was sequenced during a study of cytomegalovirus exposure and HLA in healthy donors. Study-wide findings and caveats: Cytomegalovirus association was listed for 164 TCR beta chains. The TCR clusters that emerged in the first cohort tended, a later analysis found, to co-occur in the 120 validation repertoires.

Deletions cut 0 bases from V and 8 bases from J, with 24 bases between. CDR1 and CDR2 (germline): SGHRS, YFSETQ. The CDR3 totals 18 residues. It was the approximately 130-subject validation cohort, separate from the roughly 700-subject first cohort, to which the donors belonged. About this clone: Its specificity is not known.

The table came from immunoSEQ multiplex PCR; TCRdb's copy has only in-frame clones and leaves some out. This table holds some 64,000 clones, approximately 97% found once. Sequenced input: PBMCs. This receptor was identified in a woman aged 18-29 years in good health and CMV-seropositive. This rearrangement joins TRBV5-1 to TRBJ2-1; D possibly corresponds to TRBD1 (5 bases). CDR3 in DNA: TGCGCCAGCAGCTTGGCCGGCCCGCGCCAGGGTAATTTCTATGAGCAGTTCTTC. This encodes CASSLAGPRQGNFYEQFF.